Below, 2 T cell receptor beta chains from the same sample are listed, as sequenced in a study of T cell responses to AZD1222 COVID-19 vaccine. Libraries were prepared by immunoSEQ multiplex PCR; TCRdb keeps only in-frame clonotypes and omits some of them. The sample has approximately 74,000 clones; more than 80% are singletons. The sample consisted of peripheral blood, taken on day 0 of AZD1222 vaccination. These receptors were collected from an adult in good health.

This clone was detected a few times. This CDR3 is CASSYGQHSYNEQFF. The CDR3, as DNA: TGTGCCAGCAGTTACGGTCAGCACTCCTACAATGAGCAGTTCTTC. The rearrangement uses TRBV6-5 and TRBJ2-1; D not resolved. This CDR3 region has 15 residues. V was pared by 2 bases and J by 0 bases, with 8 bases between. Per the germline V gene, CDR1 is MNHEY and CDR2 is SVGAGI.

The chain uses TRBV9 and TRBJ2-2; 9 nucleotides agree with TRBD1. V lost 4 bases and J lost 3; bases outside the gene matches: 4. The CDR3 is 15 amino acids. Germline V CDR1 and CDR2: SGDLS, YYNGEE. CDR3 sequence (DNA): TGTGCCAGCAGCCCCCGGGACAGGGACACCGGGGAGCTGTTTTTT. Translating gives CASSPRDRDTGELFF.